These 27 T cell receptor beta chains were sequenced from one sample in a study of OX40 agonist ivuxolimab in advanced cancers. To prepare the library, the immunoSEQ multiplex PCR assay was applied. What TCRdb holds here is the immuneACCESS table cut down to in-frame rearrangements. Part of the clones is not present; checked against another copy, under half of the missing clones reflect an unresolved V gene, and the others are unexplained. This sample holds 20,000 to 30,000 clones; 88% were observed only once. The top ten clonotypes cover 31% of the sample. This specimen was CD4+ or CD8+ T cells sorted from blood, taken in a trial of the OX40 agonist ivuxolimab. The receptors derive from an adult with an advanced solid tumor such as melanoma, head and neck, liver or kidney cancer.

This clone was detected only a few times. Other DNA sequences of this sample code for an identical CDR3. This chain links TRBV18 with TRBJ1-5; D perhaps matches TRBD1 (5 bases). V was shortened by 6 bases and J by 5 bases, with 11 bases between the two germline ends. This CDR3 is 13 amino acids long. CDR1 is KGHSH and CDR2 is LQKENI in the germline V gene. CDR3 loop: CASSPGGDQPQHF. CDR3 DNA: TGTGCCAGCTCCCCTGGGGGGGATCAGCCCCAGCATTTT.

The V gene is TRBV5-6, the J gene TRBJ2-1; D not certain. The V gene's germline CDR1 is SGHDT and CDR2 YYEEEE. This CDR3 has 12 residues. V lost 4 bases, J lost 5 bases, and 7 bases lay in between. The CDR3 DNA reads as TGTGCCAGCAGCGCCTACAACAATGAGCAGTTCTTC. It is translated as CASSAYNNEQFF.

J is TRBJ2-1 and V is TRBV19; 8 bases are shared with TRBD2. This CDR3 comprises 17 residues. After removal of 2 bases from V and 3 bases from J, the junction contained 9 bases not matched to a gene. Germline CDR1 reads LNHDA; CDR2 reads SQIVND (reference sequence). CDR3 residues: CASSIFTSGGSYNEQFF. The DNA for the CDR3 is TGTGCCAGTAGTATATTCACTAGCGGAGGGAGCTACAATGAGCAGTTCTTC. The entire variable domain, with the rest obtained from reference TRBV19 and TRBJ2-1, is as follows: DGGITQSPKYLFRKEGQNVTLSCEQNLNHDAMYWYRQDPGQGLRLIYYSQIVNDFQKGDIAEGYSVSREKKESFPLTVTSAQKNPTAFYLCASSIFTSGGSYNEQFFGPGTRLTVL.

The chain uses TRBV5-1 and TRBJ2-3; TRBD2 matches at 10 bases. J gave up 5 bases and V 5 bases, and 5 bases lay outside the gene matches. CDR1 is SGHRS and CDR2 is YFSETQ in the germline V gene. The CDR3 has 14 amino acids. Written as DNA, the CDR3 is TGCGCCAGCAGTCCGACTAGCGGGCAAGATACGCAGTATTTT. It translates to CASSPTSGQDTQYF.

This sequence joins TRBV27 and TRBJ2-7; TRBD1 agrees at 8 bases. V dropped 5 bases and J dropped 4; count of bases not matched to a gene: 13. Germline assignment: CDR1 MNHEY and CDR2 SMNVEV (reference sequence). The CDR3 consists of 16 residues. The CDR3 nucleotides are TGTGCCAGCAGTCAGGGACTTAGGAGGACAGGGTACGAGCAGTACTTC. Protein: CASSQGLRRTGYEQYF.

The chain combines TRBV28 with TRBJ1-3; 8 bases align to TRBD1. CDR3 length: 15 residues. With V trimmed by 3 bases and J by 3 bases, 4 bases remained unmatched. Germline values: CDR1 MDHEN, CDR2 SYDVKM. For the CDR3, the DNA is TGTGCCAGCAGTTTCCCAGGGGGCTATGGAAACACCATATATTTT. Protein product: CASSFPGGYGNTIYF.

This CDR3 reads CASSPHPTRADTQYF. The CDR3 DNA sequence: TGTGCCAGCAGCCCACACCCGACAAGAGCAGATACGCAGTATTTT. The chain recombines TRBV11-2 with TRBJ2-3; D unclear. V was cut by 5 bases and J by 4 bases, with 16 bases left in between. The CDR3 sequence is 15 residues long. CDR1 is SGHAT and CDR2 is FQNNGV in the germline V gene.

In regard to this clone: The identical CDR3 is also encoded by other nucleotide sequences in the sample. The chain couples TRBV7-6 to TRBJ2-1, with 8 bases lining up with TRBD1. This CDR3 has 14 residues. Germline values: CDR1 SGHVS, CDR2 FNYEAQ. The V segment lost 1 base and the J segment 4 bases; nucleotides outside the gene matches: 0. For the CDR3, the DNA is TGTGCCAGCAGCTTAGGGACAGGGTACAATGAGCAGTTCTTC. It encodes CASSLGTGYNEQFF.

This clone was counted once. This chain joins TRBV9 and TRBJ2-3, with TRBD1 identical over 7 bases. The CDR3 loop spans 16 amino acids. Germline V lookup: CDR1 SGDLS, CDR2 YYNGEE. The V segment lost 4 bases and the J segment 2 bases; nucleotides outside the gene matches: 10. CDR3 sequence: CASSSPRGQFTDTQYF. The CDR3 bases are TGTGCCAGCAGCTCCCCAAGGGGACAGTTCACAGATACGCAGTATTTT.

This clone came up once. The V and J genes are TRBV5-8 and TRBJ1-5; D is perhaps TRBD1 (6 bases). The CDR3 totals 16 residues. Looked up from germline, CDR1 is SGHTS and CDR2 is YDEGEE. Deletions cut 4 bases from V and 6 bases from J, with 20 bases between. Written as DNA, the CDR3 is TGTGCCAGCAGCCCCTTCGGCCTCGAGGGGGTTCAGCCCCAGCATTTT. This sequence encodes CASSPFGLEGVQPQHF.

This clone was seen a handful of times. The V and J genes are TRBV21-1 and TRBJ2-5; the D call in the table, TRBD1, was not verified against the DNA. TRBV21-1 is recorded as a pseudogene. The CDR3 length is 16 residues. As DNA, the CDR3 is TGTGCCAGCAGCAACGAAGAGGACAGGAGACAAGAGACCCAGTACTTC. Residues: CASSNEEDRRQETQYF.

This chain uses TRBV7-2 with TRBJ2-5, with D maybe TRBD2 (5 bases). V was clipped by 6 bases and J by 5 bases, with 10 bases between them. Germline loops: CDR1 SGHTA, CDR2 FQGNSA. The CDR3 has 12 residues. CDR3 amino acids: CASRRVGETQYF. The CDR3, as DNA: TGTGCCAGCAGGAGGGTGGGGGAGACCCAGTACTTC.

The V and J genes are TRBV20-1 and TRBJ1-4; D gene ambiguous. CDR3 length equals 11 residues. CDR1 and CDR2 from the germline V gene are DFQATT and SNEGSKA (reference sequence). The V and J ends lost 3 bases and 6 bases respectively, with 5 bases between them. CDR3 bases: TGCAGTGCTAGGTTTGATGAAAAACTGTTTTTT. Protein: CSARFDEKLFF.

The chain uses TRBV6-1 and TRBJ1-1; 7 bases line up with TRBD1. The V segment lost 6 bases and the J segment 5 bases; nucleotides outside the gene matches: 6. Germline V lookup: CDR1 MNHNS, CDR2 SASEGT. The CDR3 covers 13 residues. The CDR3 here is CASRNRGWTEAFF. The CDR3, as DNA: TGTGCCAGCAGGAACAGGGGTTGGACTGAAGCTTTCTTT.

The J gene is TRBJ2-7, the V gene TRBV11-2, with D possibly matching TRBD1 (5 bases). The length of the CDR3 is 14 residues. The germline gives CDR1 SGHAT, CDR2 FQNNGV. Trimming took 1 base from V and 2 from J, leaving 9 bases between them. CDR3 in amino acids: CASSLAPGTYEQYF. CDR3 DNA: TGTGCCAGCAGCTTAGCACCAGGGACCTACGAGCAGTACTTC.

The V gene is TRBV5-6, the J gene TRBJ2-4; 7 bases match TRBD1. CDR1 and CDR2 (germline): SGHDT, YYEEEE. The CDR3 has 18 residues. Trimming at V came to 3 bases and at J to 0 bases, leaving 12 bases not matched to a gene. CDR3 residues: CASSSPGGSTLAKNIQYF. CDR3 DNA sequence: TGTGCCAGCAGCTCACCAGGGGGTTCCACCTTAGCCAAAAACATTCAGTACTTC.

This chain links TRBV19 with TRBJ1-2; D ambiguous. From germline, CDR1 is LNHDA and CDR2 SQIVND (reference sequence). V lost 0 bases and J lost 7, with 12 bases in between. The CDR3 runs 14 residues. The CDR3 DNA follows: TGTGCCAGTAGTATAGACACTCCAGGATCTGGCTACACCTTC. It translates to CASSIDTPGSGYTF.

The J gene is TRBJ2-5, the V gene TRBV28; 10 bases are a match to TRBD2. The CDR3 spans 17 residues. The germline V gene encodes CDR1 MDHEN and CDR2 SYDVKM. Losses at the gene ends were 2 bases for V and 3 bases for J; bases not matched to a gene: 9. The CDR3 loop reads CASSLTVSGGPKETQYF. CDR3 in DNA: TGTGCCAGCAGTTTAACGGTTAGCGGGGGGCCCAAAGAGACCCAGTACTTC.

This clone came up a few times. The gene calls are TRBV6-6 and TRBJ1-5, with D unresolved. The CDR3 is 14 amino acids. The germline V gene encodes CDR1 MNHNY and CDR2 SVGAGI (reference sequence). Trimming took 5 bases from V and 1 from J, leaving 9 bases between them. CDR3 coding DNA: TGTGCCAGCAGTACCCGACAAAGCAATCAGCCCCAGCATTTT. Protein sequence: CASSTRQSNQPQHF.

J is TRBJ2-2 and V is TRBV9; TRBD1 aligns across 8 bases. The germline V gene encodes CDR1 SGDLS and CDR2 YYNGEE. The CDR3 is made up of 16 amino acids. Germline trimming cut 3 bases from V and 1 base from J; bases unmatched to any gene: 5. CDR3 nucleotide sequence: TGTGCCAGCAGCGCACGTGGACAGGGGAACACCGGGGAGCTGTTTTTT. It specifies CASSARGQGNTGELFF. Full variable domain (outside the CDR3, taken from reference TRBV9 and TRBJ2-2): DSGVTQTPKHLITATGQRVTLRCSPRSGDLSVYWYQQSLDQGLQFLIQYYNGEERAKGNILERFSAQQFPDLHSELNLSSLELGDSALYFCASSARGQGNTGELFFGEGSRLTVL.

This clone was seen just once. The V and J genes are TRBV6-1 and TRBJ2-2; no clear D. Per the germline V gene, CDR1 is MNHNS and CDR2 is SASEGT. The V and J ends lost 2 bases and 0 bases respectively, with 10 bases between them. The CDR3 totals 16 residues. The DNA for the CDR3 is TGTGCCAGCAGTGAATTGGGCTTATCGAACACCGGGGAGCTGTTTTTT. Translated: CASSELGLSNTGELFF.

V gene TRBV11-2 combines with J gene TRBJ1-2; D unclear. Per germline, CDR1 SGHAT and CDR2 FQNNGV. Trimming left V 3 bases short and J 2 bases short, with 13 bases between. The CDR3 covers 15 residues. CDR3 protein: CASSLGRDINYGYTF. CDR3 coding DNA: TGTGCCAGCAGCTTGGGCCGTGATATCAACTATGGCTACACCTTC.

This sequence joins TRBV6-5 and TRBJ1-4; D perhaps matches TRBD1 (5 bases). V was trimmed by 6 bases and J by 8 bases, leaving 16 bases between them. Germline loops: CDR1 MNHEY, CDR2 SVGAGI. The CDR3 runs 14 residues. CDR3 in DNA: TGTGCCAGCAGCCGGATTGGGGCAGGGGAAAAACTGTTTTTT. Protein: CASSRIGAGEKLFF.

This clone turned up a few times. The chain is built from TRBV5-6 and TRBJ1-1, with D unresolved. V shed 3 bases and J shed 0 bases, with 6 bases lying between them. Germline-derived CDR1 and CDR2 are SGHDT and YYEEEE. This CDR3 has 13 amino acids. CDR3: CASSSIMNTEAFF. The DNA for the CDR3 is TGTGCCAGCAGCTCCATAATGAACACTGAAGCTTTCTTT.

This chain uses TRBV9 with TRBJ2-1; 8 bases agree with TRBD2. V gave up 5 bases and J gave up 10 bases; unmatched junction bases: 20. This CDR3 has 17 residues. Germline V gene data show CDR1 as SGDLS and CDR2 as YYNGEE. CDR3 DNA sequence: TGTGCCAGCAGTCAAGTGGGAGGTAGCGGGGCAACTACGGAGCAGTTCTTC. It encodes CASSQVGGSGATTEQFF.

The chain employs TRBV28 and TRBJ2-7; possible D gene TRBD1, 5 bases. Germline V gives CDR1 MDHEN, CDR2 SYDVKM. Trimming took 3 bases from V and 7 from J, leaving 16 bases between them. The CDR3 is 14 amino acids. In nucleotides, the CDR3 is TGTGCCAGCAGTTTTCGGGCAGGGTCTGGGGAGCAGTACTTC. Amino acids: CASSFRAGSGEQYF.

CDR3 residues: CAWSALTRDTKNIQYF. Written as DNA, the CDR3 is TGTGCCTGGAGTGCCCTCACCCGGGACACCAAAAACATTCAGTACTTC. J is TRBJ2-4 and V is TRBV30; tentative D call: TRBD1 (6 bases). In germline, CDR1 is GTSNPN, CDR2 SVGIG (reference sequence). This CDR3 contains 16 residues. V lost 1 base to trimming and J lost 2 bases, with 15 bases between them.